The 20 T cell receptor beta chains below all came from one sample that was sequenced in a study of neurological immune-mediated disorders. MiXCR, run by TCRdb on the 5' RACE reads, gives a single entry per CDR3 protein. The sample consists of approximately 68,000 distinct CDR3 sequences, around 5% of them appearing once. The sample comprised PBMCs. Receptor source: a woman aged 70-85 years with multiple sclerosis.

A note on this clonotype: A much larger clone differs from this one at a single base, so this may be a read error. This chain uses TRBV12-3 or TRBV12-4 with TRBJ1-5; 11 nucleotides agree with TRBD1. With V trimmed by 4 bases and J by 6 bases, 5 bases remained unmatched. The CDR3 has 15 residues. The CDR3 DNA follows: TGTGCCAGCAGTTCGGACAGGGGGCTCACTCAGCCCCAGCATTTT. Protein: CASSSDRGLTQPQHF.

This clonotype was recorded many times. This sequence joins TRBV27 and TRBJ2-6; 10 nucleotides match TRBD1. V was pared by 6 bases and J by 3 bases, with 2 bases of the junction left unmatched. This CDR3 has 15 amino acids. Germline V gives CDR1 MNHEY, CDR2 SMNVEV (reference sequence). The CDR3 loop is CASRTGGVGANVLTF. Here the CDR3 DNA reads TGTGCCAGCAGGACAGGGGGCGTTGGGGCCAACGTCCTGACTTTC.

This clonotype was observed a few times. V and J are TRBV20-1 and TRBJ2-7; no firm D call. V lost 3 bases, J lost 6 bases, and 18 bases lay in between. The CDR3 sequence is 14 residues long. Germline assignment: CDR1 DFQATT and CDR2 SNEGSKA (reference sequence). The CDR3 coding sequence is TGCAGTGCTAGTCCCCCCGGCTCCAGAGGCGAGCAGTACTTC. Its translation: CSASPPGSRGEQYF.

This clonotype was detected ten times or more. The V gene is TRBV5-6, the J gene TRBJ2-3; 8 bases map to TRBD2. This CDR3 spans 16 amino acids. CDR1 is SGHDT and CDR2 is YYEEEE in the germline V gene. Unmatched junction bases numbered 7, after V lost 4 bases and J lost 0 bases. The CDR3 DNA reads TGTGCCAGCAGCGCCGCGGGACTAGGTAGCACAGATACGCAGTATTTT. Residues: CASSAAGLGSTDTQYF.

The sample holds many counts of this clonotype. The chain links TRBV6-1 to TRBJ1-1, with 8 nucleotides matching TRBD1. Per the germline V gene, CDR1 is MNHNS and CDR2 is SASEGT. CDR3 length: 12 residues. The trim removed 7 bases at V and 11 bases at J, leaving 9 bases unmatched. CDR3 in amino acids: CASNQQGDKAFF. The DNA for the CDR3 is TGTGCCAGCAATCAACAGGGGGATAAGGCTTTCTTT.

This clonotype was counted ten times or more. This sequence joins TRBV7-3 and TRBJ1-5, with D possibly being TRBD1 (6 bases). The CDR3 totals 14 residues. V was cut by 5 bases and J by 6 bases, with 14 bases left in between. The germline V gene encodes CDR1 SGHTA and CDR2 FQGTGA. CDR3 sequence: CASSPTGGLQPQHF. Here the CDR3 DNA reads TGTGCCAGCAGCCCGACGGGGGGCCTTCAGCCCCAGCATTTT.

This clonotype was recorded at least ten times. The chain uses TRBV5-1 and TRBJ2-2; either TRBD1 or TRBD2 may fit D (5 bases each). V lost 7 bases to trimming and J lost 1 base, with 8 bases between them. The germline V gene has CDR1 SGHRS and CDR2 YFSETQ. The CDR3 has 13 residues. CDR3 in amino acids: CASGTVNTGELFF. DNA of the CDR3: TGCGCCAGCGGGACCGTGAACACCGGGGAGCTGTTTTTT.

This clonotype was seen ten or more times. This chain links TRBV29-1 with TRBJ2-3; TRBD2 matches 11 bases. V shed 6 bases and J 3 bases; nucleotides not matched to a gene: 11. Germline V lookup: CDR1 SQVTM, CDR2 ANQGSEA. The CDR3 is 16 amino acids. Here the CDR3 reads CSVKIAGGPSTDTQYF. The DNA for the CDR3 is TGCAGCGTGAAAATAGCGGGAGGGCCTAGTACAGATACGCAGTATTTT.

This clonotype was found many times. As DNA, the CDR3 is TGTGCCACCAGCAGAGTTCAGGGCTATCCAGCCTCCGCGAGCTCCTACAATGAGCAGTTCTTC. Translating gives CATSRVQGYPASASSYNEQFF. This rearrangement joins TRBV15 to TRBJ2-1, with D perhaps TRBD1 (5 bases). This CDR3 is 21 amino acids long. Trimming took off 1 base at V and 0 bases at J, with 25 bases between the two ends. Germline CDR1 is LNHNV and CDR2 is YYDKDF (reference sequence). Full variable domain (outside the CDR3, taken from reference TRBV15 and TRBJ2-1): DAMVIQNPRYQVTQFGKPVTLSCSQTLNHNVMYWYQQKSSQAPKLLFHYYDKDFNNEADTPDNFQSRRPNTSFCFLDIRSPGLGDTAMYLCATSRVQGYPASASSYNEQFFGPGTRLTVL.

This clonotype was counted at least ten times. V gene TRBV7-9 combines with J gene TRBJ1-6, with unresolved D. Germline V gene data show CDR1 as SEHNR and CDR2 as FQNEAQ (reference sequence). Trimming left V 4 bases short and J 7 bases short, with 11 bases between. This CDR3 contains 14 residues. The CDR3, as DNA: TGTGCCAGCAGCTCTGCTGGGGAAAATTCACCCCTCCACTTT. Residues: CASSSAGENSPLHF.

The chain links TRBV20-1 to TRBJ2-2, with D tentatively TRBD1 or TRBD2 (5 bases each). Trimming removed 1 base from V and 4 bases from J, with 13 bases in between. The CDR3 sequence is 15 residues long. CDR1 and CDR2 (germline): DFQATT, SNEGSKA (reference sequence). CDR3 sequence (DNA): TGCAGTGCTAGAGTTAAGGGGACGGGCACCGGGGAGCTGTTTTTT. It encodes CSARVKGTGTGELFF.

This clonotype was recorded many times. J is TRBJ2-1 and V is TRBV4-1, with D maybe TRBD2 (6 bases). Looked up from germline, CDR1 is MGHRA and CDR2 is YSYEKL. The CDR3 has 14 amino acids. Trimming shortened V by 0 bases and J by 7 bases, and 10 bases separated the two germline ends. The DNA for the CDR3 is TGCGCCAGCAGCCAAGATCGGGAGCGGAATGAGCAGTTCTTC. Amino acids: CASSQDRERNEQFF.

This clonotype showed up many times. This sequence joins TRBV4-1 and TRBJ2-2; D not certain. CDR1 and CDR2 (germline): MGHRA, YSYEKL. The CDR3 has 16 residues. V dropped 5 bases and J dropped 5 bases, with 18 bases sitting between them. The CDR3 DNA reads as TGCGCCAGCAGCGAGCCCTTAGGACCCCCGACCGGGGAGCTGTTTTTT. Its translation is CASSEPLGPPTGELFF.

This clonotype was counted many times. The J gene is TRBJ1-1, the V gene TRBV28; TRBD1 is a possible D gene (6 bases). Germline V gives CDR1 MDHEN, CDR2 SYDVKM. The ends were cut back, 2 bases at V and 9 bases at J, with 19 bases in the middle. The CDR3 is 15 amino acids. The CDR3 nucleotides are TGTGCCAGCAGTTTACCCGGGACACGGGTGTTACAAGCTTTCTTT. It codes for CASSLPGTRVLQAFF.

This clonotype showed up many times. The V call is TRBV9, the J call TRBJ2-1, with D unresolved. Between the trimmed V and J ends, which lost 0 bases and 7 bases, there was a span of 8 bases. The CDR3 consists of 13 residues. Germline CDR1 and CDR2: SGDLS and YYNGEE. This CDR3 reads CASSVGGENEQFF. CDR3 DNA sequence: TGTGCCAGCAGCGTAGGTGGTGAGAATGAGCAGTTCTTC.

The sample holds many counts of this clonotype. The J gene is TRBJ2-3, the V gene TRBV5-1, with 8 bases lining up with TRBD2. CDR1 and CDR2 (germline): SGHRS, YFSETQ. The ends lost 7 bases at V and 0 bases at J; junction bases unmatched: 7. The length of the CDR3 is 15 residues. CDR3 DNA sequence: TGCGCCAGCGACACTAGCGGAGCTAGCACAGATACGCAGTATTTT. Translated: CASDTSGASTDTQYF. Using reference TRBV5-1 and TRBJ2-3 for the parts outside the CDR3, the full variable domain is KAGVTQTPRYLIKTRGQQVTLSCSPISGHRSVSWYQQTPGQGLQFLFEYFSETQRNKGNFPGRFSGRQFSNSRSEMNVSTLELGDSALYLCASDTSGASTDTQYFGPGTRLTVL.

This clonotype was recorded many times. This chain joins TRBV7-2 and TRBJ1-2, with no clear D. This CDR3 spans 13 amino acids. V was clipped by 6 bases and J by 2 bases, with 10 bases between them. The germline gives CDR1 SGHTA, CDR2 FQGNSA. The CDR3 reads CASRPVANYGYTF. CDR3 bases: TGTGCCAGCAGGCCAGTGGCGAACTATGGCTACACCTTC.

In this sample, this clonotype turned up many times. The chain couples TRBV20-1 to TRBJ2-7, with 9 bases aligning to TRBD2. After removal of 7 bases from V and 1 base from J, the junction contained 2 bases not matched to a gene. This CDR3 contains 12 residues. In germline, CDR1 is DFQATT, CDR2 SNEGSKA (reference sequence). The CDR3 DNA follows: TGCAGTGGTCTAGCGGGATCCTACGAGCAGTACTTC. Its protein is CSGLAGSYEQYF.

This clonotype was recorded many times. This chain connects TRBV3-1 to TRBJ2-7, with D unresolved. V was trimmed by 1 base and J by 0 bases, leaving 7 bases between them. This CDR3 has 14 residues. CDR1 and CDR2 (germline): LGHDT, YNNKEL (reference sequence). The CDR3 bases are TGTGCCAGCAGCCAAGGACTTACCTCCTACGAGCAGTACTTC. It codes for CASSQGLTSYEQYF.

This clonotype has at least ten counts. The chain carries TRBV29-1 and TRBJ2-3; D is possibly TRBD2 (6 bases). CDR1 and CDR2 (germline): SQVTM, ANQGSEA. This CDR3 is 19 amino acids long. V gave up 1 base and J gave up 4 bases, with 27 bases separating them. The CDR3 nucleotides are TGCAGCGTTGAAGGTCTAGCGCATCGTAGCCCACGAGATTCAGATACGCAGTATTTT. Its protein product is CSVEGLAHRSPRDSDTQYF.